The clone carrying this TCR beta chain came up a few times. Its target is unknown. The sample is drawn from a study of Graves' ophthalmopathy and Graves' hyperthyroidism. General study points: The model achieved 55% to 71% sensitivity and about 76% specificity for ophthalmopathy progression. In blood appeared most of the expanded thyroid clonotypes whose frequency exceeded 0.001.

Amplification of TCR beta CDR3 regions used RNA transcripts. An initial RT-PCR round employing HTBI primers preceded a second-round multiplex PCR. TCRdb re-analysed the multiplex PCR reads in MiXCR, keeping a single row per CDR3 protein. The profile shows 900,000 to 1,200,000 distinct CDR3 sequences, about 38% of them singletons. The hyperthyroidism patients, aged 18 to 65, had been newly diagnosed, with under 2 months' duration. The diagnosis was founded upon clinical symptoms, serum thyroxine, TRAb, thyroid ultrasound and orbital computed tomography. The origin of this receptor is an adult man with Graves' hyperthyroidism. Sequencing was done on a sample of peripheral blood or thyroid tissue (not recorded which).

CDR3 bases: TGTGCCAGCAGTTCGAACGACTATGGCTACACCTTC. Amino acid sequence: CASSSNDYGYTF. The gene calls are TRBV6-2 or TRBV6-3 and TRBJ1-2; D is ambiguous. This CDR3 has 12 residues. CDR1 and CDR2 (germline): MNHEY, SVGEGT. V was clipped by 4 bases and J by 3 bases, with 6 bases between them.